The 15 T cell receptor beta chains reported below all come from one sample, sequenced in a study of cytomegalovirus exposure and HLA in healthy donors. PCR used 60 Vbeta primers and 13 Jbeta primers. Here immunoSEQ multiplex PCR was the method, and the copy in TCRdb shows in-frame clones only, minus some. Here the sample spans 200,000 to 250,000 clones, around 89% being singletons. The sequenced material came from PBMCs. These TCRs come from a woman in her late teens or twenties in good health and CMV-seronegative.

The chain combines TRBV19 with TRBJ1-5; D might be TRBD1 (5 bases). This CDR3 has 16 amino acids. Germline values: CDR1 LNHDA, CDR2 SQIVND (reference sequence). The V end was cut by 10 bases, the J end by 0 bases, with 19 bases between. The CDR3 here is CATTHPGEGSNQPQHF. In DNA form, the CDR3 reads TGTGCCACGACCCACCCGGGGGAGGGTAGCAATCAGCCCCAGCATTTT.

The chain couples TRBV9 to TRBJ1-1; a possible D gene is TRBD1 (5 bases). V lost 5 bases and J 6 bases, leaving 14 bases between the germline ends. Germline V lookup: CDR1 SGDLS, CDR2 YYNGEE. The CDR3 length is 13 residues. The CDR3 nucleotides read TGTGCCAGCAGACTTGCGCAAGGGGCTGAAGCTTTCTTT. Encoded protein: CASRLAQGAEAFF.

V gene TRBV10-3 combines with J gene TRBJ1-1, with TRBD1 matching over 7 bases. The CDR3 runs 14 residues. Germline CDR1 reads ENHRY; CDR2 reads SYGVKD. J was trimmed by 8 bases and V by 2 bases; bases with no gene match: 8. The CDR3 DNA sequence: TGTGCCATCAGTGAGGTTTGGCAGGGGGGAGAAGCTTTCTTT. Its translation: CAISEVWQGGEAFF.

The sample holds one count of this clone. The chain joins TRBV4-1 to TRBJ1-2; possibly TRBD1 for D (6 bases). This CDR3 has 19 residues. V lost 1 base, J lost 6 bases, and 27 bases lay in between. Per the germline V gene, CDR1 is MGHRA and CDR2 is YSYEKL. CDR3 nucleotide sequence: TGCGCCAGCAGCCAAGGTAGCCGTAAAACACAGGGCGGAGCGGATGGCTACACCTTC. Translated, it gives CASSQGSRKTQGGADGYTF.

Comment on this clone: The limits of the CDR3 on the DNA are not certain, so only TCRdb's listed CDR3 is given. The gene calls are TRBV5-1 and TRBJ1-2; the table assigns TRBD1, which was not confirmed against the DNA. The CDR3 region is 15 residues in length, termini included. The germline CDR1 and CDR2 sequences are SGHRS and YFSETQ. CDR3 sequence: CASSLVAGGNYGHTF.

The rearrangement joins TRBV25-1 to TRBJ2-5; D is possibly TRBD1 (5 bases). V dropped 8 bases and J dropped 7 bases, with 20 bases sitting between them. The CDR3 totals 14 residues. The germline V gene encodes CDR1 MGHDK and CDR2 SYGVNS. CDR3 coding DNA: TGTGCCAGCTCGGTGGTGGGGCAAATCGCGACCCAGTACTTC. It specifies CASSVVGQIATQYF.

The rearrangement uses TRBV5-1 and TRBJ1-6; D is uncertain. CDR1 is SGHRS, CDR2 YFSETQ, per germline. This CDR3 is 15 amino acids long. V gave up 0 bases and J gave up 11 bases, with 15 bases separating them. Here the CDR3 DNA reads TGCGCCAGCAGCTTGGCAGGCAGCTTAAGCCCACCCCTCCACTTT. It codes for CASSLAGSLSPPLHF.

A few counts support this clone. This chain joins TRBV11-2 and TRBJ1-2; TRBD1 might be the D (5 bases). V was trimmed by 4 bases and J by 8 bases, leaving 17 bases between them. The CDR3 extends over 14 amino acids. Germline-derived CDR1 and CDR2 are SGHAT and FQNNGV. In DNA, the CDR3 is TGTGCCAGCAGCTCCCCATGGCAGGGCGGCGGCTACACCTTC. Its translation: CASSSPWQGGGYTF.

This chain uses TRBV7-6 with TRBJ1-1, with no clear D. Trimming removed 4 bases from V and 2 bases from J, with 11 bases in between. CDR3 length: 14 amino acids. Germline lookup yields CDR1 SGHVS and CDR2 FNYEAQ. The CDR3 coding sequence is TGTGCCAGCAGCTCACAATTCAGAAACACTGAAGCTTTCTTT. Amino acids: CASSSQFRNTEAFF.

This sequence joins TRBV4-2 and TRBJ2-1; D remains unclear. Germline loops: CDR1 LGHNA, CDR2 YNFKEQ. Deletions cut 4 bases from V and 2 bases from J, with 18 bases between. The CDR3 runs 17 residues. The DNA of the CDR3 is TGTGCCAGCAGCCGGAGACGACCCGCTCCGCCCTACAATGAGCAGTTCTTC. As protein: CASSRRRPAPPYNEQFF.

The CDR3 here is CASSFKTLGGGIQYF. CDR3 in DNA: TGTGCCAGCAGCTTCAAGACCCTAGGGGGGGGTATTCAGTACTTC. V and J are TRBV13 and TRBJ2-4; TRBD2 might be the D (7 bases). V lost 3 bases and J 10 bases, leaving 19 bases between the germline ends. CDR1 is PRHDT, CDR2 FYEKMQ, per germline (reference sequence). This CDR3 is built from 15 residues. The full variable domain, in which reference TRBV13 and TRBJ2-4 provide the parts outside the CDR3, is AAGVIQSPRHLIKEKRETATLKCYPIPRHDTVYWYQQGPGQDPQFLISFYEKMQSDKGSIPDRFSAQQFSDYHSELNMSSLELGDSALYFCASSFKTLGGGIQYFGAGTRLSVL.

This chain uses TRBV21-1 with TRBJ2-3; the DNA was not used to check the table's D call, TRBD1. TRBV21-1 is a pseudogene. The CDR3 spans 14 residues. The CDR3 here is CASRGHPYTDTQYF. CDR3 DNA sequence: TGTGCCAGCAGGGGACATCCCTACACAGATACGCAGTATTTT.

The chain couples TRBV19 to TRBJ1-4; 8 nucleotides line up with TRBD1. J lost 8 bases, V lost 7 bases, and 12 bases had no gene match. CDR3 length: 15 amino acids. CDR1 is LNHDA, CDR2 SQIVND, per germline (reference sequence). CDR3 nucleotide sequence: TGTGCCAGTAACAACAGGGGGATGTCGATGGAAAAACTGTTTTTT. Translating it yields CASNNRGMSMEKLFF.

The chain employs TRBV11-3 and TRBJ2-7; maybe TRBD2 (6 bases). CDR3 length: 17 residues. V shed 6 bases and J shed 2 bases, with 23 bases lying between them. Per germline, CDR1 SGHNT and CDR2 YENEEA. The CDR3 protein is CASSPHPPGEAPYEQYF. The CDR3 bases are TGTGCCAGCAGTCCTCACCCACCGGGAGAAGCACCCTACGAGCAGTACTTC.

This sequence joins TRBV5-1 and TRBJ1-1; D is unresolved. The CDR3 has 13 amino acids. V gave up 1 base and J gave up 3 bases, with 7 bases separating them. Looked up from germline, CDR1 is SGHRS and CDR2 is YFSETQ. The CDR3 nucleotides read TGCGCCAGCAGCTTGAAAAGAGACACTGAAGCTTTCTTT. As protein: CASSLKRDTEAFF.